Included here is one T cell receptor (beta chain) sequence, with context. This sample is drawn from a study of blood T cell repertoires in COVID-19. At the level of the study: Researchers got acute and convalescent COVID-19 samples from the United States, Italy and Spain. T cells, B-cell-depleted T cells, or PBMCs provided the cDNA or gDNA that served as material.

Original data processing: Amplifying reference gene primers gave estimates of nucleated cell counts. TCRdb's table, derived via immunoSEQ multiplex PCR, lists solely in-frame clones and lacks some. V, J and clone size are those of that table, while D and trimming were read from the DNA. The data hold about 80,000 clones, with about 83% observed a single time. The CDR3 totals 17 residues. Trimming cost V 4 bases and J 1 base, with 16 bases left between them. CDR1 is SGHVS and CDR2 is FNYEAQ in the germline V gene. Material for sequencing was peripheral blood. The clonotype was recovered from a human donor in a cohort sampled during active COVID-19. The rearrangement links TRBV7-6 to TRBJ1-4; TRBD1 might be the D (5 bases). The CDR3 DNA reads as TGTGCCAGCAGCTCGGGACTCAAGGAGTTAACTAATGAAAAACTGTTTTTT. Its protein product is CASSSGLKELTNEKLFF.